This T cell receptor (beta chain) was captured in a study of cytomegalovirus exposure and HLA in healthy donors. Study-level findings and limits: CMV antigen specificity of three CMV-associated chains was confirmed in vitro. Reports indicate that TCR beta sequences accurately predicted the HLA-A and HLA-B alleles of most subjects. Earlier analysis found most TCR beta V segments productive about 90% or about 30% of the time.

On this clone: The antigen remains undetermined.

Germline V CDR1 and CDR2: SNHLY, FYNNEI. V was cut by 2 bases and J by 7 bases, with 10 bases left in between. This CDR3 is built from 13 residues. The study ran its PCR with 60 Vbeta and 13 Jbeta primers. Only in-frame clones appear in the TCRdb table, and some are missing; sequencing was by immunoSEQ multiplex PCR. In all, the sample yields roughly 120,000 clones. The TCR comes from a man aged 18 to 30 in good health and CMV-seronegative. The sequencing sample was made of PBMCs. V is TRBV2 and J is TRBJ2-3, with D possibly TRBD2 on 5 matching bases. The CDR3 coding sequence is TGTGCCAGCAGTGAAAGTCGGGGAAATACGCAGTATTTT. Protein: CASSESRGNTQYF.